This T cell receptor beta chain stems from a study of graft-versus-host responses after intestinal transplantation. Study context: Transplant recipients had multivisceral, liver-intestinal, or isolated intestinal grafts. Whole-study findings and limits: Circulating GvH clones peaking coincided with falling HvG clones soon after transplant.

About this clone itself: Its antigen is unidentified.

Germline V lookup: CDR1 SNHLY, CDR2 FYNNEI. J was trimmed by 3 bases and V by 6 bases; bases with no gene match: 2. This CDR3 comprises 13 residues. TCRdb's copy holds only in-frame clones and misses some; the assay was immunoSEQ multiplex PCR. The sample holds some 110,000 clones, approximately 92% seen once. J is TRBJ1-1 and V is TRBV2; 9 bases are a match to TRBD1. Sequencing was performed on unstimulated CD4+ T cells sorted from spleen or lymph node cells, taken before transplant. This receptor was identified in a human donor who was the organ donor for an intestinal transplant. CDR3 nucleotides: TGTGCCAGCAGGTGGACAGGGGACACTGAAGCTTTCTTT. Translating gives CASRWTGDTEAFF.